Below, 6 T cell receptor beta chains from the same sample are listed, as sequenced in a study of lymphopenia after photon versus proton radiotherapy (dated by TCRdb to between 2019 and 2020). Library method: the immunoSEQ multiplex PCR assay. The table comes from immuneACCESS by way of TCRdb, which keeps in-frame sequences with V and J called. Part of the clones is missing from these tables; in studies checked, under half for an unresolved V gene and the rest for unknown reasons. This sample holds around 59,000 clones; around 85% were observed only once. About 1.9% of the sample goes to the ten largest clones. This material consisted of peripheral blood, taken from a patient treated with proton-based radiotherapy. These receptors all stem from a man aged 60 to 69 with pancreatic cancer.

The rearrangement joins TRBV28 to TRBJ2-5; the D is unclear. The germline gives CDR1 MDHEN, CDR2 SYDVKM. The CDR3 is 14 residues long. V gave up 6 bases and J gave up 0 bases, with 11 bases separating them. CDR3 loop: CASRNGGNQETQYF. CDR3 DNA sequence: TGTGCCAGCAGAAACGGTGGGAACCAAGAGACCCAGTACTTC.

The V call is TRBV19, the J call TRBJ1-1; D not certain. Germline lookup yields CDR1 LNHDA and CDR2 SQIVND (reference sequence). Trimming cost V 6 bases and J 0 bases, with 11 bases left between them. The CDR3 totals 14 residues. Here the CDR3 reads CASSSRTMNTEAFF. CDR3 coding DNA: TGTGCCAGTAGCTCCAGAACAATGAACACTGAAGCTTTCTTT.

The V and J genes are TRBV28 and TRBJ2-5, with TRBD2 matching over 8 bases. CDR1 and CDR2 (germline): MDHEN, SYDVKM. CDR3 length: 14 residues. The trim removed 8 bases at V and 1 base at J, leaving 6 bases unmatched. CDR3 nucleotides: TGTGCCAGCTACCCGAGCGGGGGCCAAGAGACCCAGTACTTC. Translation gives CASYPSGGQETQYF.

The CDR3 sequence: CASSRTDLGPQHF. CDR3 DNA sequence: TGTGCCAGTAGTAGGACAGACCTAGGGCCCCAGCATTTT. The gene calls are TRBV19 and TRBJ1-5, with D possibly TRBD1 on 6 matching bases. The CDR3 totals 13 residues. Per the germline V gene, CDR1 is LNHDA and CDR2 is SQIVND (reference sequence). Trimming removed 4 bases from V and 9 bases from J, with 13 bases in between.

This rearrangement joins TRBV7-9 to TRBJ1-4, with D unresolved. V shed 5 bases and J shed 11 bases, with 18 bases lying between them. Germline CDR1 and CDR2: SEHNR and FQNEAQ (reference sequence). The CDR3 length is 14 residues. CDR3 loop: CASSDPGGDPKLFF. CDR3 nucleotides: TGTGCCAGCAGCGATCCAGGCGGAGACCCCAAACTGTTTTTT.

V and J are TRBV5-1 and TRBJ2-1; D is uncertain. This CDR3 has 12 residues. Germline assignment: CDR1 SGHRS and CDR2 YFSETQ. V dropped 1 base and J dropped 8 bases, with 7 bases sitting between them. The CDR3 loop reads CASSLISDEQFF. DNA of the CDR3: TGCGCCAGCAGCTTGATCTCGGATGAGCAGTTCTTC.